This T cell receptor (beta chain) originates from a study of cytomegalovirus exposure and HLA in healthy donors. In the study overall: Among the 400 or so donors who were genotyped, over 70% fell in the genetic ancestry cluster that is associated with self-reported Caucasian donors. Study-level points and caveats: Earlier analysis looked at TCR beta V segments, and most were productive about 90% or about 30% of the time. In vitro, three CMV-associated chains proved specific for CMV antigens. When a later analysis was performed, an Asian-associated ancestry cluster reportedly had fewer N-insertions than the roughly 700-donor mean.

With regard to this clone: Antigen specificity is unknown.

V was clipped by 0 bases and J by 3 bases, with 6 bases between them. Germline V gives CDR1 LNHDA, CDR2 SQIVND (reference sequence). The CDR3 is made up of 15 amino acids. 60 Vbeta and 13 Jbeta primers were used in PCR. Only in-frame clones appear in the TCRdb table, and some are missing; sequencing was by immunoSEQ multiplex PCR. The sample yields some 170,000 clones, over 70% seen once. The source of this sequence is a young man in good health and CMV-seronegative. Sequences were obtained from PBMCs. The chain employs TRBV19 and TRBJ1-6; D gene unclear. The CDR3 region is CASSIEADYNSPLHF. The CDR3, as DNA: TGTGCCAGTAGTATAGAGGCGGACTATAATTCACCCCTCCACTTT.